This entry is about one TCR beta chain. The sample is drawn from a study of PD-1 blockade in mismatch repair-deficient tumors. Clones were sequenced by immunoSEQ multiplex PCR, and TCRdb holds only the in-frame ones, with some missing. The table has some 51,000 clones, over 70% seen once. Trimming removed 8 bases at V and 1 base at J, with 12 bases between. This CDR3 comprises 13 residues. Germline CDR1 GTSNPN, CDR2 SVGIG (reference sequence). The genes are TRBV30 and TRBJ1-3; no definite D call. The starting material was peripheral blood, obtained roughly 20 weeks after starting pembrolizumab. The TCR sequence derives from an adult with mismatch repair-deficient cancer. The CDR3 sequence is CAAVVGSGNTIYF. For the CDR3, the DNA is TGTGCCGCGGTAGTGGGGTCTGGAAACACCATATATTTT.